These 6 T cell receptor beta chains came from one sample sequenced in a study of vaccination and CD4 T cells after COVID-19. Their recognized antigens are unknown. Cultured CD4+ T cells had their DNA profiled by the Oncomine TCR Beta short-read assay. TCRdb itself ran the PCR reads through MiXCR, one entry per CDR3 protein. Among more than 13,000 distinct CDR3 sequences, about 60% were seen once, and the ten largest hold about 7.8%. As for treatment: approximately 9-day PBMC culture with coronavirus spike peptide pools or control peptides (ViraFEST assay). What was sequenced was CD4+ T cells from blood, cultured in vitro. The receptors were gathered from a human donor who had recovered from COVID-19.

This chain connects TRBV6-2 or TRBV6-3 to TRBJ1-5; D not resolved. CDR1 is MNHEY, CDR2 SVGEGT, per germline. Trimming shortened V by 2 bases and J by 2 bases, and 13 bases separated the two germline ends. This CDR3 has 16 residues. CDR3: CASSYSGQSGNQPQHF. The CDR3 DNA reads as TGTGCCAGCAGTTACAGTGGGCAGTCGGGCAATCAGCCCCAGCATTTT.

Here the CDR3 DNA reads TGTGCCAGCAGCGGTGGACAGTCCTATGGCTACACCTTC. It yields the protein CASSGGQSYGYTF. The J gene is TRBJ1-2, the V gene TRBV9; D perhaps matches TRBD1 (6 bases). The CDR3 consists of 13 residues. Trimming took off 3 bases at V and 4 bases at J, with 10 bases between the two ends. Germline CDR1 is SGDLS and CDR2 is YYNGEE.

The DNA of the CDR3 is TGCAGTGCTTTCCGCGGGAACGGGGAGCTGTTTTTT. This gives the protein CSAFRGNGELFF. V and J are TRBV20-1 and TRBJ2-2; tentatively, D is TRBD2 (6 bases). The V end lost 5 bases, the J end lost 7 bases, and 11 bases lay between the germline ends. Germline lookup yields CDR1 DFQATT and CDR2 SNEGSKA (reference sequence). This CDR3 contains 12 residues.

This chain links TRBV27 with TRBJ2-7, with D uncertain. The CDR3 is made up of 14 amino acids. The ends were cut back, 2 bases at V and 3 bases at J, with 11 bases in the middle. Germline CDR1 MNHEY, CDR2 SMNVEV (reference sequence). The CDR3 coding sequence is TGTGCCAGCAGTTTAACTTTTGGGGTCTACGAGCAGTACTTC. This translates into CASSLTFGVYEQYF.

This rearrangement joins TRBV30 to TRBJ2-1, with 11 bases that match TRBD2. V lost 8 bases and J lost 3; bases outside the gene matches: 0. CDR3 size: 12 residues. Germline loops: CDR1 GTSNPN, CDR2 SVGIG (reference sequence). CDR3 protein: CAGTSGYNEQFF. CDR3 coding DNA: TGTGCCGGGACTAGCGGCTACAATGAGCAGTTCTTC.

J is TRBJ1-5 and V is TRBV5-8; D may be TRBD1 (6 bases). The ends were cut back, 3 bases at V and 5 bases at J, with 9 bases in the middle. Per germline, CDR1 SGHTS and CDR2 YDEGEE. The CDR3 covers 13 residues. The CDR3 region is CASSWTAYQPQHF. In DNA form, the CDR3 reads TGTGCCAGCAGCTGGACAGCTTATCAGCCCCAGCATTTT. Together with reference TRBV5-8 and TRBJ1-5, the CDR3 gives the full variable domain: EAGVTQSPTHLIKTRGQQATLRCSPISGHTSVYWYQQALGLGLQFLLWYDEGEERNRGNFPPRFSGRQFPNYSSELNVNALELEDSALYLCASSWTAYQPQHFGDGTRLSIL.